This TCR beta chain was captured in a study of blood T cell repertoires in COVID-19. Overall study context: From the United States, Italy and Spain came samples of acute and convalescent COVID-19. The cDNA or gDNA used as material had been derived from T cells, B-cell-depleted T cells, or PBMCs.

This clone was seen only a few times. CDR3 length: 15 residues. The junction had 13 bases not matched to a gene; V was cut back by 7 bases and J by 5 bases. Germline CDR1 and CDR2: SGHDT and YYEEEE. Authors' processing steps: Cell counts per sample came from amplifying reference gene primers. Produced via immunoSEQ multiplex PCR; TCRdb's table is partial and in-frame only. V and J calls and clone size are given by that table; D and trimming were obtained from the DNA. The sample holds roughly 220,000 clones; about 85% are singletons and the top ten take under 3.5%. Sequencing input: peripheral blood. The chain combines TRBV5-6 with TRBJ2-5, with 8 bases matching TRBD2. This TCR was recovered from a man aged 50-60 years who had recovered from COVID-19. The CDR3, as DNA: TGTGCCAGCGCAAACCAAAAAGCGGGAGTGGAGACCCAGTACTTC. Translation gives CASANQKAGVETQYF.